This section outlines one TCR beta chain sequence together with its context. This sample was taken from a study of blood T cell repertoires in COVID-19. This table comes from immunoSEQ multiplex PCR, and its TCRdb copy is limited to in-frame clones, with some not included. The table includes tens of thousands of clones, about 91% detected once. With 1 base clipped from V and 2 bases from J, the junction kept 8 bases outside the gene matches. CDR1 and CDR2 (germline): LGHDT, YNNKEL (reference sequence). CDR3 length: 16 amino acids. Material: peripheral blood. This rearrangement joins TRBV3-1 (or the pseudogene TRBV3-2) to TRBJ2-7; 7 nucleotides agree with TRBD2. The TCR sequence derives from a woman between 45 and 65 years old with acute or convalescent COVID-19. CDR3 region: CASSQAGRSGTYEQYF. The CDR3 DNA sequence: TGTGCCAGCAGCCAAGCCGGGAGGTCGGGGACCTACGAGCAGTACTTC.